This is a list of T cell receptor beta chains from one sample in a study of beta chain features in type 1 diabetes. Produced via immunoSEQ multiplex PCR; TCRdb's table is partial and in-frame only. The top ten clones hold around 0.065% of a sample with 400,000 to 600,000 clones, 30% of them seen once. The sequenced sample consisted of naive CD4+ T cells from blood. The source of these receptors is a man younger than 35 in good health. Each CDR3 is given with its conserved first and last residue. D genes are given only for firm matches. A clone size is listed for some rows: how often the clone was seen (once, few, many), or a class if it is expanded.

clone_size,d_call,v_call,j_call,cdr3_nt,cdr3_aa
few,-,TRBV7-9,TRBJ1-2,TGTGCCAGCAGCTCGGAGACAGGAAACTATGGCTACACCTTC,CASSSETGNYGYTF
few,-,TRBV30,TRBJ2-2,TGTGCCTGGGCCGGCTCGGGGTCAGGGGAGCTGTTTTTT,CAWAGSGSGELFF
few,TRBD1,TRBV25-1,TRBJ2-1,TGTGCCAGCAGTTGGGACAGAAACAATGAGCAGTTCTTC,CASSWDRNNEQFF
-,-,TRBV29-1,TRBJ1-4,TGCAGCGTTGAAGATCCGGGGTCCTACGAAAAACTGTTTTTT,CSVEDPGSYEKLFF
-,TRBD1,TRBV5-4,TRBJ2-1,TGTGCCAGCAGCACCCCTACAGGGGTGAATGAGCAGTTCTTC,CASSTPTGVNEQFF
few,TRBD2,TRBV7-2,TRBJ2-3,TGTGCCAGCAGCTTCAACCCCCTAGCGGGAAATACGCAGTATTTT,CASSFNPLAGNTQYF
once,-,TRBV25-1,TRBJ1-2,TGTGCCAGCAGTGAACTAGGGCTCTATGGCTACACCTTC,CASSELGLYGYTF
-,-,TRBV11-2,TRBJ2-5,TGTGCCAGCAGCCCGAGGAGGAGGCTCGGGGAGACCCAGTACTTC,CASSPRRRLGETQYF
-,TRBD1,TRBV30,TRBJ2-7,TGTGCCTGGAGCGCGACAGGGGGTACCTACGAGCAGTACTTC,CAWSATGGTYEQYF
-,-,TRBV29-1,TRBJ2-7,TGCAGCGTTGTGGAAGTGAGCTCCTACGAGCAGTACTTC,CSVVEVSSYEQYF
-,-,TRBV10-3,TRBJ1-5,TGTGCCATCAGTGAGTCGATGCCCGGGGACAATCAGCCCCAGCATTTT,CAISESMPGDNQPQHF
few,-,TRBV6-6,TRBJ2-4,TGTGCCAGCAGTTATAGGGCCAAAAACATTCAGTACTTC,CASSYRAKNIQYF